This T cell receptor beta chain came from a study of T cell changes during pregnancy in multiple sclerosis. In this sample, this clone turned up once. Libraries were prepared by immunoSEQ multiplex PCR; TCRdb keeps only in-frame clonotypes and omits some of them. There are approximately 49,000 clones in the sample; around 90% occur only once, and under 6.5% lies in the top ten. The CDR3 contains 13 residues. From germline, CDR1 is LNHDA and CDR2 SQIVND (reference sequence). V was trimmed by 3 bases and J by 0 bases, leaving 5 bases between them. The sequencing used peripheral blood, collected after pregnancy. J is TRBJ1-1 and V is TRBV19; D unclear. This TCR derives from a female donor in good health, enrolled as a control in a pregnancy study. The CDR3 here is CASSIAVNTEAFF. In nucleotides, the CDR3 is TGTGCCAGTAGTATTGCGGTGAACACTGAAGCTTTCTTT.